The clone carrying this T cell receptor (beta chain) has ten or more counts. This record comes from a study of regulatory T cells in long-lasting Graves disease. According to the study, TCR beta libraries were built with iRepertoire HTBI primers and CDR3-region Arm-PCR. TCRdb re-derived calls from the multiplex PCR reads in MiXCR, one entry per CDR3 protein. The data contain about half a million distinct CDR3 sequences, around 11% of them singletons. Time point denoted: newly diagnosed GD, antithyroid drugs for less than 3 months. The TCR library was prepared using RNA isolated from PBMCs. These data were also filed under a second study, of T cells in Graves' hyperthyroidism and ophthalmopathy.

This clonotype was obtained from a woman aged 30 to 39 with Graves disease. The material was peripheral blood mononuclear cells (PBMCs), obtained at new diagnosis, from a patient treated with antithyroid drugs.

The CDR3 coding sequence is TGCAGTGCTAGAGCGGGTCGGGAGACCCAGTACTTC. Translation gives CSARAGRETQYF. The gene calls are TRBV20-1 and TRBJ2-5, with no clear D. This CDR3 contains 12 residues. Germline lookup yields CDR1 DFQATT and CDR2 SNEGSKA (reference sequence). Trimming took off 1 base at V and 5 bases at J, with 8 bases between the two ends.